This entry lists 32 T cell receptor beta chains sequenced from one sample in a study of response to subunit inactivated influenza vaccine. TCRdb re-called the RT-PCR reads through MiXCR, storing one row per CDR3 protein. The table includes approximately 730,000 distinct CDR3 sequences, roughly 13% detected once. This sample comprised PBMCs from blood, obtained around two weeks before vaccination. The receptors originated from a man aged 45-60 years who received an inactivated influenza vaccine.

This clonotype was found many times. V is TRBV6-2 or TRBV6-3 and J is TRBJ2-1; 9 bases line up with TRBD1. CDR1 and CDR2 (germline): MNHEY, SVGEGT. V lost 5 bases to trimming and J lost 2 bases; unmatched junction nucleotides: 19. The CDR3 is made up of 20 amino acids. CDR3 in DNA: TGTGCCAGCAGTAATCCGGGACAGGGTAAAACGGTAATCCCCTACAATGAGCAGTTCTTC. It yields the protein CASSNPGQGKTVIPYNEQFF.

Only a few counts were recorded for this clonotype. The rearrangement uses TRBV11-1 and TRBJ2-2; a weak D match, TRBD2 (5 bases). Germline loops: CDR1 SGHAT, CDR2 FQDESV (reference sequence). The CDR3 is 14 amino acids. Trimming removed 5 bases from V and 5 bases from J, with 12 bases in between. Here the CDR3 DNA reads TGTGCCAGCAGCCAGTTCCGGGGAACCGGGGAGCTGTTTTTT. This gives the protein CASSQFRGTGELFF. The whole variable domain, remainder taken from reference TRBV11-1 and TRBJ2-2, is EAEVAQSPRYKITEKSQAVAFWCDPISGHATLYWYRQILGQGPELLVQFQDESVVDDSQLPKDRFSAERLKGVDSTLKIQPAELGDSAMYLCASSQFRGTGELFFGEGSRLTVL.

The V and J genes are TRBV6-1 and TRBJ2-5, with D perhaps matching TRBD1 or TRBD2 (5 bases each). Trimming removed 6 bases from V and 1 base from J, with 15 bases in between. The CDR3 consists of 15 residues. Germline V gene sequence: CDR1 MNHNS, CDR2 SASEGT. CDR3 amino acids: CASSLGMGTQETQYF. DNA for the CDR3: TGTGCCAGCAGCCTAGGGATGGGGACCCAAGAGACCCAGTACTTC.

This clonotype was recorded a few times. This chain connects TRBV3-1 to TRBJ2-1; 7 bases agree with TRBD2. The trim removed 1 base at V and 0 bases at J, leaving 3 bases unmatched. Germline lookup yields CDR1 LGHDT and CDR2 YNNKEL (reference sequence). The CDR3 covers 16 residues. CDR3 in amino acids: CASSQAGGHSYNEQFF. In nucleotides, the CDR3 is TGTGCCAGCAGCCAAGCGGGAGGCCACTCCTACAATGAGCAGTTCTTC.

This clonotype has a count of ten or more. The rearrangement uses TRBV5-6 and TRBJ2-2, with D perhaps matching TRBD1 (6 bases). Germline loops: CDR1 SGHDT, CDR2 YYEEEE. The CDR3 sequence is 14 residues long. V gave up 0 bases and J gave up 7 bases, with 10 bases separating them. The CDR3 spells CASSLVQGIGELFF. In DNA, the CDR3 is TGTGCCAGCAGCTTGGTGCAGGGGATCGGGGAGCTGTTTTTT.

This clonotype was recorded a few times. The chain employs TRBV20-1 and TRBJ2-3, with a possible D match to TRBD2 (7 bases). In germline, CDR1 is DFQATT, CDR2 SNEGSKA (reference sequence). Trimming removed 7 bases from V and 5 bases from J, with 16 bases in between. This CDR3 has 13 amino acids. The CDR3 nucleotides read TGCAGTGTCAAAGAAGGGGGGGAAGATACGCAGTATTTT. Encoded protein: CSVKEGGEDTQYF.

The rearrangement links TRBV6-2 or TRBV6-3 to TRBJ2-1, with D perhaps matching TRBD1 (7 bases). Looked up from germline, CDR1 is MNHEY and CDR2 is SVGEGT. CDR3 length: 16 residues. V lost 5 bases, J lost 5 bases, and 19 bases lay in between. CDR3 coding DNA: TGTGCCAGCAGTACCCCTCTGCGGGACAGAAACAATGAGCAGTTCTTC. It is translated as CASSTPLRDRNNEQFF.

This clonotype turned up a few times. The chain is built from TRBV3-1 and TRBJ2-5; D perhaps matches TRBD1 (5 bases). Germline CDR1 and CDR2: LGHDT and YNNKEL (reference sequence). Trimming took 2 bases from V and 4 from J, leaving 11 bases between them. The CDR3 totals 14 residues. Here the CDR3 reads CASSQTGRRETQYF. The CDR3 coding sequence is TGTGCCAGCAGCCAAACAGGCAGGCGAGAGACCCAGTACTTC.

This clonotype showed up just a few times. V is TRBV7-2 and J is TRBJ2-5; 8 nucleotides agree with TRBD2. Germline-derived CDR1 and CDR2 are SGHTA and FQGNSA. V dropped 4 bases and J dropped 1; count of bases not matched to a gene: 5. This CDR3 region has 15 residues. The CDR3 DNA is TGTGCCAGCAGCTCCAGCGGGGGCCGCCAAGAGACCCAGTACTTC. Residues: CASSSSGGRQETQYF.

This clonotype was seen a handful of times. The chain carries TRBV7-9 and TRBJ2-7, with D maybe TRBD1 (6 bases). Trimming stripped 3 bases from V and 5 bases from J, with 20 bases between. Germline CDR1 and CDR2: SEHNR and FQNEAQ (reference sequence). There are 16 residues in the CDR3. The CDR3 DNA is TGTGCCAGCAGCTTTACCTTACCGACAGGTGGCCACGAGCAGTACTTC. It yields the protein CASSFTLPTGGHEQYF.

This clonotype has a handful of counts. Here the CDR3 reads CASSQRGTSGSQETQYF. In DNA form, the CDR3 reads TGTGCCAGCAGCCAAAGGGGGACTAGCGGGAGTCAAGAGACCCAGTACTTC. This chain links TRBV4-2 with TRBJ2-5; 14 positions match TRBD2. Germline assignment: CDR1 LGHNA and CDR2 YNFKEQ. V lost 2 bases, J lost 2 bases, and 4 bases stayed unmatched. This CDR3 is built from 17 residues.

This clonotype occurred a few times. V and J are TRBV30 and TRBJ1-5; maybe TRBD1 (5 bases). The length of the CDR3 is 14 residues. The germline V gene encodes CDR1 GTSNPN and CDR2 SVGIG (reference sequence). Trimming removed 0 bases from V and 6 bases from J, with 12 bases in between. The CDR3 region has the DNA TGTGCCTGGAGTGTACGTGGGGGTGGTCAGCCCCAGCATTTT. As protein: CAWSVRGGGQPQHF.

This clonotype appeared many times. The genes are TRBV11-2 and TRBJ2-1; 10 bases line up with TRBD2. Germline CDR1 is SGHAT and CDR2 is FQNNGV. The J segment lost 8 bases and the V segment lost 0 bases, leaving 16 bases of the junction unmatched. There are 19 residues in the CDR3. CDR3 residues: CASSLDPVLGKREGDEQFF. For the CDR3, the DNA is TGTGCCAGCAGCTTAGACCCCGTTCTCGGGAAGCGGGAGGGCGATGAGCAGTTCTTC. Using reference TRBV11-2 and TRBJ2-1 for the parts outside the CDR3, the full variable domain is EAGVAQSPRYKIIEKRQSVAFWCNPISGHATLYWYQQILGQGPKLLIQFQNNGVVDDSQLPKDRFSAERLKGVDSTLKIQPAKLEDSAVYLCASSLDPVLGKREGDEQFFGPGTRLTVL.

The genes are TRBV6-1 and TRBJ1-2, with 12 nucleotides matching TRBD1. CDR1 and CDR2 (germline): MNHNS, SASEGT. After removal of 6 bases from V and 5 bases from J, the junction contained 4 bases not matched to a gene. There are 14 residues in the CDR3. As DNA, the CDR3 is TGTGCCAGCAGGGGGACAGGGGGCGTGTATGGCTACACCTTC. It yields the protein CASRGTGGVYGYTF.

This clonotype was recorded many times. The rearrangement links TRBV5-1 to TRBJ2-5; D is undetermined. Trimming removed 1 base from V and 7 bases from J, with 11 bases in between. Germline CDR1 SGHRS, CDR2 YFSETQ. The CDR3 loop spans 13 amino acids. This CDR3 is CASSLNSVGTQYF. As DNA, the CDR3 is TGCGCCAGCAGCTTGAACAGCGTGGGGACCCAGTACTTC.

The genes are TRBV20-1 and TRBJ1-6; 9 positions agree with TRBD1. The CDR3 has 14 amino acids. Per the germline V gene, CDR1 is DFQATT and CDR2 is SNEGSKA (reference sequence). Losses at the gene ends were 3 bases for V and 5 bases for J; bases not matched to a gene: 2. CDR3 loop: CSARDRGHNSPLHF. CDR3 in DNA: TGCAGTGCTAGGGACAGGGGCCATAATTCACCCCTCCACTTT.

The chain employs TRBV7-8 and TRBJ2-7, with no clear D. Looked up from germline, CDR1 is SGHVS and CDR2 is FQNEAQ. This CDR3 has 13 amino acids. V was clipped by 5 bases and J by 2 bases, with 10 bases between them. DNA for the CDR3: TGTGCCAGCAGCGATCGGAATACCTACGAGCAGTACTTC. It encodes CASSDRNTYEQYF.

The J gene is TRBJ2-1, the V gene TRBV24-1; 8 bases line up with TRBD1. The CDR3 spans 15 residues. Germline CDR1 KGHDR, CDR2 SFDVKD. Losses at the gene ends were 3 bases for V and 8 bases for J; bases not matched to a gene: 8. The CDR3 DNA reads as TGTGCCACCAGTGATCCCCCCAGGGGGCGCGATGAGCAGTTCTTC. Its protein is CATSDPPRGRDEQFF.

In this sample, this clonotype turned up many times. The V and J genes are TRBV6-4 and TRBJ2-2, with 10 bases lining up with TRBD1. The CDR3 contains 14 residues. Germline assignment: CDR1 MRHNA and CDR2 SNTAGT. With V trimmed by 8 bases and J by 5 bases, 5 bases remained unmatched. CDR3 nucleotides: TGTGCCAGCCGCCGGGACAGGGGAACCGGGGAGCTGTTTTTT. Protein product: CASRRDRGTGELFF.

In its sample, this clonotype was seen a few times. The rearrangement links TRBV10-3 to TRBJ2-3; 9 nucleotides align to TRBD2. The CDR3 is made up of 15 amino acids. Germline assignment: CDR1 ENHRY and CDR2 SYGVKD. The V gene end was trimmed by 0 bases and the J gene end by 5 bases; junction bases not matched to a gene: 3. The CDR3 loop reads CAISESRGGEDTQYF. The DNA for the CDR3 is TGTGCCATCAGTGAGTCTCGCGGGGGGGAAGATACGCAGTATTTT.

This clonotype was picked up a small number of times. J is TRBJ2-1 and V is TRBV12-3 or TRBV12-4; D may be TRBD2 (5 bases). The CDR3 spans 16 residues. Deletions cut 6 bases from V and 7 bases from J, with 22 bases between. The CDR3 DNA reads as TGTGCCAGCAGCTGGAGCAGCGGACGATGGTTAAATGAGCAGTTCTTC. Translation gives CASSWSSGRWLNEQFF.

The sample holds a few counts of this clonotype. This chain joins TRBV12-3 or TRBV12-4 and TRBJ2-7; 12 bases are shared with TRBD2. The CDR3 is 15 amino acids. Trimming cost V 5 bases and J 3 bases; bases outside gene matches: 5. This CDR3 is CASSAGLAGVYEQYF. The CDR3 region has the DNA TGTGCCAGCAGTGCGGGACTAGCGGGTGTCTACGAGCAGTACTTC.

This clonotype has a handful of counts. This chain links TRBV12-3 or TRBV12-4 with TRBJ2-1, with 13 nucleotides matching TRBD2. The CDR3 loop spans 17 amino acids. J lost 4 bases, V lost 3 bases, and 6 bases had no gene match. CDR3 in amino acids: CASSLMGGLAGYNEQFF. In DNA, the CDR3 is TGTGCCAGCAGTTTGATGGGGGGACTAGCGGGGTACAATGAGCAGTTCTTC.

The chain joins TRBV7-8 to TRBJ2-2, with 9 bases aligning to TRBD2. This CDR3 is 15 amino acids long. Germline assignment: CDR1 SGHVS and CDR2 FQNEAQ. The junction had 3 bases not matched to a gene; V was cut back by 1 base and J by 6 bases. The DNA of the CDR3 is TGTGCCAGCAGCTTAGTTAGCGGGAGAGCCGGGGAGCTGTTTTTT. Translation gives CASSLVSGRAGELFF.

The chain uses TRBV29-1 and TRBJ2-1; D tentatively fits TRBD1 or TRBD2 (5 bases each). There are 14 residues in the CDR3. CDR1 and CDR2 from the germline V gene are SQVTM and ANQGSEA. V gave up 3 bases and J gave up 12 bases, with 21 bases separating them. CDR3 DNA: TGCAGCGTTGACCTATCCGGGGCCCGGAGTCGGCAGTTCTTC. It translates to CSVDLSGARSRQFF.

The chain carries TRBV3-1 and TRBJ2-5; 10 nucleotides agree with TRBD2. V lost 1 base to trimming and J lost 5 bases; unmatched junction nucleotides: 7. This CDR3 region has 16 residues. CDR1 and CDR2 from the germline V gene are LGHDT and YNNKEL (reference sequence). The CDR3 DNA reads as TGTGCCAGCAGCCAAGGGCTAGCGGGAGCAGTTGAGACCCAGTACTTC. This sequence encodes CASSQGLAGAVETQYF.

This clonotype was seen only once. The chain joins TRBV18 to TRBJ2-7, with 7 bases identical to TRBD2. J gave up 3 bases and V 5 bases, and 13 bases lay outside the gene matches. Germline assignment: CDR1 KGHSH and CDR2 LQKENI. The CDR3 covers 16 residues. The CDR3 nucleotides are TGTGCCAGCTCATTGCAGGGTATGGGGGACTACTACGAGCAGTACTTC. As protein: CASSLQGMGDYYEQYF. Looking up the rest from reference TRBV18 and TRBJ2-7 gives the full variable domain: NAGVMQNPRHLVRRRGQEARLRCSPMKGHSHVYWYRQLPEEGLKFMVYLQKENIIDESGMPKERFSAEFPKEGPSILRIQQVVRGDSAAYFCASSLQGMGDYYEQYFGPGTRLTVT.

This sequence joins TRBV19 and TRBJ1-5; D is perhaps TRBD1 (5 bases). Per germline, CDR1 LNHDA and CDR2 SQIVND (reference sequence). Trimming stripped 5 bases from V and 5 bases from J, with 13 bases between. The CDR3 totals 14 residues. This CDR3 is CASSSWGGDQPQHF. DNA of the CDR3: TGTGCCAGTAGTTCTTGGGGGGGGGATCAGCCCCAGCATTTT. The full variable domain, in which reference TRBV19 and TRBJ1-5 provide the parts outside the CDR3, is DGGITQSPKYLFRKEGQNVTLSCEQNLNHDAMYWYRQDPGQGLRLIYYSQIVNDFQKGDIAEGYSVSREKKESFPLTVTSAQKNPTAFYLCASSSWGGDQPQHFGDGTRLSIL.

This clonotype was observed a handful of times. V usage is TRBV28 and J usage is TRBJ1-1, with D possibly being TRBD1 (6 bases). The CDR3 consists of 16 residues. Trimming shortened V by 8 bases and J by 8 bases, and 27 bases separated the two germline ends. CDR1 MDHEN and CDR2 SYDVKM come from the germline V gene. In DNA, the CDR3 is TGTGCCAGCGGTAACCCGGCGGCAGGAGGTAGGGGGGAAGCTTTCTTT. It is translated as CASGNPAAGGRGEAFF.

The chain recombines TRBV4-3 with TRBJ2-5, with D perhaps being TRBD1 or TRBD2 (5 bases each). The germline V gene encodes CDR1 LGHNA and CDR2 YSLEER. Trimming shortened V by 1 base and J by 5 bases, and 11 bases separated the two germline ends. CDR3 length equals 14 residues. The CDR3 is CASSQGPWGETQYF. CDR3 nucleotides: TGCGCCAGCAGCCAAGGACCCTGGGGGGAGACCCAGTACTTC.

This clonotype was detected only a few times. The rearrangement links TRBV4-2 to TRBJ1-4; 9 bases map to TRBD1. The junction had 6 bases not matched to a gene; V was cut back by 0 bases and J by 13 bases. Germline CDR1 is LGHNA and CDR2 is YNFKEQ. The CDR3 has 14 amino acids. The CDR3 reads CASSQEYRGQVLFF. CDR3 sequence (DNA): TGTGCCAGCAGCCAAGAGTACAGGGGGCAAGTACTGTTTTTT.

The J gene is TRBJ2-1, the V gene TRBV4-3; 9 positions match TRBD1. CDR1 LGHNA and CDR2 YSLEER come from the germline V gene. Trimming took 2 bases from V and 8 from J; bases not matched to a gene: 10. This CDR3 region has 16 residues. This CDR3 is CASSQIGDRVWHEQFF. Written as DNA, the CDR3 is TGCGCCAGCAGCCAAATAGGGGACAGGGTTTGGCATGAGCAGTTCTTC.